This TCR beta chain came from a study of regulatory T cells in long-lasting Graves disease. On the study more broadly: Positivity for TSH receptor antibodies plus over 5 years of antithyroid drugs meant persistent Graves' disease. Study-wide points: With a small sample size, accuracy may have been reduced. Rather than thyroid tissue, only peripheral blood underwent study.

This sample's time point: persistent/refractory GD, antithyroid drugs over 5 years with positive TRAb. PBMCs provided the RNA from which the TCR library was made. EDTA tubes received 9 to 10 milliliters of collected peripheral blood. Germline V gene sequence: CDR1 SGHRS, CDR2 YFSETQ. CDR3 length equals 14 residues. V was clipped by 4 bases and J by 6 bases; unmatched bases: 10. Through Arm-PCR of CDR3 regions and iRepertoire HTBI primers, TCR beta libraries were built. Each CDR3 protein gets one entry after TCRdb re-called the multiplex PCR reads with MiXCR. Of some 450,000 distinct CDR3 sequences detected, about 20% appear once; the ten largest clones hold 26%. Points on this clonotype: Its antigen is unidentified.

The sequence derives from a female donor with Graves disease. This chain links TRBV5-1 with TRBJ2-7; 7 nucleotides align to TRBD1. This specimen was peripheral blood mononuclear cells (PBMCs), taken when the disease was refractory, from a patient treated with antithyroid drugs. The chain's CDR3 is CASSQYDRVGEQYF. CDR3 in DNA: TGCGCCAGCAGCCAGTACGACAGGGTAGGCGAGCAGTACTTC.